These 13 T cell receptor beta chains originate from one sample sequenced in a study of T cell repertoires in cytomegalovirus infection. TCRdb passed the reads through MiXCR, listing each CDR3 protein once. The repertoire holds 700,000 to 950,000 distinct CDR3 sequences, with about 30% as singletons. No antigens are known for them. Sequencing was performed on cultured CD8+ T cells from PBMCs, taken from culture after CMV antigen stimulation. These receptors were taken from a human donor in good health (CMV status not recorded). Some clones in this sample may be carry-over from other donors' samples.

The chain uses TRBV5-6 and TRBJ2-7; either TRBD1 or TRBD2 may fit D (5 bases each). V lost 1 base and J lost 5, with 10 bases in between. The CDR3 is 13 residues long. Germline-derived CDR1 and CDR2 are SGHDT and YYEEEE. CDR3: CASSLWDVHEQYF. The DNA of the CDR3 is TGTGCCAGCAGCTTGTGGGACGTCCACGAGCAGTACTTC.

This chain links TRBV7-6 with TRBJ1-6; D is possibly TRBD1 (6 bases). The CDR3 loop spans 14 amino acids. Trimming stripped 7 bases from V and 4 bases from J, with 11 bases between. The germline gives CDR1 SGHVS, CDR2 FNYEAQ. This CDR3 is CASTTGQYNSPLHF. The CDR3 DNA sequence: TGTGCCAGCACTACCGGACAGTATAATTCACCCCTCCACTTT. Looking up the rest from reference TRBV7-6 and TRBJ1-6 gives the full variable domain: GAGVSQSPRYKVTKRGQDVALRCDPISGHVSLYWYRQALGQGPEFLTYFNYEAQQDKSGLPNDRFSAERPEGSISTLTIQRTEQRDSAMYRCASTTGQYNSPLHFGNGTRLTVT.

This chain joins TRBV15 and TRBJ1-2; 7 bases match TRBD1. The germline V gene encodes CDR1 LNHNV and CDR2 YYDKDF (reference sequence). V shed 11 bases and J 8 bases; nucleotides not matched to a gene: 14. CDR3 length equals 13 residues. The CDR3 spells CAGCPGTVYGYTF. CDR3 bases: TGTGCCGGTTGTCCCGGGACAGTTTACGGCTACACCTTC. The variable domain in full, completed from reference TRBV15 and TRBJ1-2, reads DAMVIQNPRYQVTQFGKPVTLSCSQTLNHNVMYWYQQKSSQAPKLLFHYYDKDFNNEADTPDNFQSRRPNTSFCFLDIRSPGLGDTAMYLCAGCPGTVYGYTFGSGTRLTVV.

The rearrangement uses TRBV19 and TRBJ2-7, with 7 nucleotides matching TRBD1. Trimming at V came to 4 bases and at J to 5 bases, leaving 8 bases not matched to a gene. Per the germline V gene, CDR1 is LNHDA and CDR2 is SQIVND (reference sequence). The CDR3 loop spans 14 amino acids. CDR3 sequence: CASSSRDSVHEQYV. In nucleotides, the CDR3 is TGTGCCAGTAGTAGCCGGGACAGTGTCCACGAGCAGTACGTC.

The chain is built from TRBV27 and TRBJ1-2; TRBD1 is a possible D gene (6 bases). CDR1 and CDR2 from the germline V gene are MNHEY and SMNVEV (reference sequence). The ends were cut back, 8 bases at V and 8 bases at J, with 21 bases in the middle. The CDR3 is 14 amino acids. CDR3 protein: CASALLQGGKGYTF. CDR3 DNA: TGTGCCAGCGCTCTTTTACAAGGGGGGAAAGGCTACACCTTC.

This clonotype has a handful of counts. The chain links TRBV6-5 to TRBJ2-1; 10 bases match TRBD1. The germline V gene encodes CDR1 MNHEY and CDR2 SVGAGI. The V and J ends lost 0 bases and 7 bases, in that order; junction bases with no gene match: 6. The CDR3 has 16 residues. The CDR3 reads CASSYSWGQGPNEQFF. As DNA, the CDR3 is TGTGCCAGCAGTTACTCTTGGGGACAGGGGCCAAATGAGCAGTTCTTC.

This clonotype was detected many times. V is TRBV12-3 or TRBV12-4 and J is TRBJ1-1, with unresolved D. The CDR3 spans 11 residues. Trimming removed 3 bases at V and 7 bases at J, with 6 bases between. CDR3 DNA sequence: TGTGCCAGCAGTTTGGCCCTTGAAGCTTTCTTT. This translates into CASSLALEAFF.

As concerns this clonotype: This sequence may be a read error, since a much larger clone differs from it by one base. This chain links TRBV6-1 with TRBJ2-7, with D perhaps matching TRBD1 (6 bases). This CDR3 has 14 amino acids. With 4 bases removed from V and 3 bases from J, the gap between germline ends came to 13 bases. In germline, CDR1 is MNHNS, CDR2 SASEGT. CDR3 amino acids: CASSARGGDYEQYF. The CDR3 DNA is TGTGCCAGCAGTGCACGAGGGGGTGACTACGAGCAGTACTTC.

V gene TRBV6-2 or TRBV6-3 combines with J gene TRBJ2-3; 7 bases align to TRBD1. The CDR3 is made up of 12 amino acids. The germline V gene has CDR1 MNHEY and CDR2 SVGEGT. V lost 8 bases to trimming and J lost 8 bases; unmatched junction nucleotides: 7. The CDR3: CASVSSGGTQYF. The CDR3 DNA follows: TGTGCCAGCGTATCATCAGGGGGTACGCAGTATTTT.

This clonotype was seen a few times. The chain is built from TRBV4-3 and TRBJ2-3; D gene uncertain. V shed 0 bases and J shed 5 bases, with 6 bases lying between them. The CDR3 has 13 residues. The germline gives CDR1 LGHNA, CDR2 YSLEER. CDR3 nucleotides: TGCGCCAGCAGCCAAGAAAGGGTAGATACGCAGTATTTT. This gives the protein CASSQERVDTQYF.

The V and J genes are TRBV7-6 and TRBJ2-7, with D possibly TRBD1 on 6 matching bases. CDR1 and CDR2 (germline): SGHVS, FNYEAQ. The CDR3 has 14 residues. V was clipped by 3 bases and J by 4 bases, with 13 bases between them. CDR3 coding DNA: TGTGCCAGCAGCTTGGGGGCAGGGCTATACGAGCAGTACGTC. Translated: CASSLGAGLYEQYV.

A few counts support this clonotype. The V gene is TRBV7-9, the J gene TRBJ2-1; 9 bases map to TRBD2. Per the germline V gene, CDR1 is SEHNR and CDR2 is FQNEAQ (reference sequence). Trimming cost V 3 bases and J 10 bases; bases outside gene matches: 7. The CDR3 length is 14 residues. CDR3 in DNA: TGTGCCAGCAGCTTGGTACAGCGGGGGGCAGAGCAGTTCTTC. Its protein product is CASSLVQRGAEQFF.

This clonotype occurred a few times. The chain links TRBV7-8 to TRBJ2-3; 7 bases map to TRBD2. CDR1 and CDR2 from the germline V gene are SGHVS and FQNEAQ. The trim removed 8 bases at V and 3 bases at J, leaving 11 bases unmatched. This CDR3 contains 15 residues. The CDR3 loop is CASSDRRGGTDTQYF. The CDR3 bases are TGTGCCAGCTCCGACCGGCGGGGAGGGACAGATACGCAGTATTTT.